The clone carrying this T cell receptor (beta chain) was detected only a few times. This specimen comes from a study of cytomegalovirus exposure and HLA in healthy donors. The length of the CDR3 is 14 residues. Per germline, CDR1 SGHNT and CDR2 YYREEE (reference sequence). Trimming removed 2 bases at V and 2 bases at J, with 7 bases between. PCR involved 60 Vbeta and 13 Jbeta primers. The repertoire was sequenced with immunoSEQ multiplex PCR; TCRdb's copy has only in-frame clones and lacks some. The sample records 140,000 or so clones, about 84% being singletons. This sequence was found in a woman younger than 35 in good health and CMV-seropositive. The chain couples TRBV5-4 to TRBJ2-2; D is unclear. The sequenced sample consisted of PBMCs. CDR3 sequence: CASSLGGNTGELFF. The CDR3 nucleotides read TGTGCCAGCAGCTTAGGCGGCAACACCGGGGAGCTGTTTTTT.